Listed below are T cell receptor beta chains from one sample, sequenced in a study of radiotherapy plus CTLA-4 blockade in lung cancer. Assay used: immunoSEQ multiplex PCR; TCRdb lists only in-frame clones, some missing. The sample consists of approximately 110,000 clones, about 80% of them appearing once. The sequencing used peripheral blood, collected from a patient treated with radiotherapy plus ipilimumab. These TCRs come from a human donor with non-small cell lung cancer that progressed on radiotherapy plus ipilimumab. Some clones in this sample may be carry-over from other donors' samples. Each CDR3 is given with its conserved first and last residue. A D gene is named only where the DNA matches it firmly. Where a row states a size, it is once, few, many or the class of an expanded clone; other rows omit it.

d_call: TRBD1; clone_size: NA; v_call: TRBV7-3; j_call: TRBJ2-1; cdr3_nt: TGTGCCAGCAGCCTGGGACAGAACAATGAGCAGTTCTTC; cdr3_aa: CASSLGQNNEQFF
d_call: TRBD1; clone_size: NA; v_call: TRBV6-5; j_call: TRBJ2-7; cdr3_nt: TGTGCCAGCAGTTACGGGGGACAGCAATTCTACGAGCAGTACTTC; cdr3_aa: CASSYGGQQFYEQYF
d_call: TRBD1; clone_size: once; v_call: TRBV19; j_call: TRBJ1-2; cdr3_nt: TGTGCCAGTAGTATATGGTCTCGGACAGGGACGCGTGGCTACACCTTC; cdr3_aa: CASSIWSRTGTRGYTF
d_call: TRBD1; clone_size: NA; v_call: TRBV7-3; j_call: TRBJ2-2; cdr3_nt: TGTGCCAGCTCAAGGACAGGGAGGAACACCGGGGAGCTGTTTTTT; cdr3_aa: CASSRTGRNTGELFF
d_call: TRBD1; clone_size: few; v_call: TRBV15; j_call: TRBJ1-6; cdr3_nt: TGTGCCACCAGGACAGGGGGCGAGAGGGGAGAATCACCCCTCCACTTT; cdr3_aa: CATRTGGERGESPLHF
d_call: NA; clone_size: NA; v_call: TRBV5-4; j_call: TRBJ2-2; cdr3_nt: TGTGCCAGCAGCTCGGGACTTAACTCCGGGGAGCTGTTTTTT; cdr3_aa: CASSSGLNSGELFF
d_call: TRBD1; clone_size: few; v_call: TRBV7-9; j_call: TRBJ2-1; cdr3_nt: TGTGCCAGCAGCCGGACAGGGGGCTCCTACAATGAGCAGTTCTTC; cdr3_aa: CASSRTGGSYNEQFF
d_call: NA; clone_size: NA; v_call: TRBV6-5; j_call: TRBJ1-5; cdr3_nt: TGTGCCAGCAGTCCTCTGGGACTTCTGAATCAGCCCCAGCATTTT; cdr3_aa: CASSPLGLLNQPQHF
d_call: NA; clone_size: NA; v_call: TRBV5-1; j_call: TRBJ1-1; cdr3_nt: TGCGCCAGCAGCTTCTCTTTTGAGGGGCACACTGAAGCTTTCTTT; cdr3_aa: CASSFSFEGHTEAFF
d_call: NA; clone_size: NA; v_call: TRBV28; j_call: TRBJ1-5; cdr3_nt: TGTGCCAGCAGTTTGGGGCAGAGCATCCAGCCCCAGCATTTT; cdr3_aa: CASSLGQSIQPQHF
d_call: NA; clone_size: once; v_call: TRBV25-1; j_call: TRBJ2-5; cdr3_nt: TGTGCCAGCAGGGACGGCCAAGAGACCCAGTACTTC; cdr3_aa: CASRDGQETQYF
d_call: TRBD1; clone_size: NA; v_call: TRBV27; j_call: TRBJ2-7; cdr3_nt: TGCGCCAGCGTTCGGTTTTCGTCGATTGGACAGGGGTACTACGAGCAGTACTTC; cdr3_aa: CASVRFSSIGQGYYEQYF
d_call: TRBD2; clone_size: once; v_call: TRBV2; j_call: TRBJ2-5; cdr3_nt: TGTGCCAGCAGAGTCATCGGGACTAGCGGGGGGGCCCGCCAAGAGACCCAGTACTTC; cdr3_aa: CASRVIGTSGGARQETQYF
d_call: NA; clone_size: NA; v_call: TRBV4-2; j_call: TRBJ2-1; cdr3_nt: TGTGCCAGCAGCCAAGATCCATCGGGCAATGAGCAGTTCTTC; cdr3_aa: CASSQDPSGNEQFF
d_call: TRBD1; clone_size: NA; v_call: TRBV6-5; j_call: TRBJ2-2; cdr3_nt: TGTGCCAGCAGTAGAGACAGGGTGGCCGGGGAGCTGTTTTTT; cdr3_aa: CASSRDRVAGELFF
d_call: NA; clone_size: NA; v_call: TRBV2; j_call: TRBJ1-2; cdr3_nt: TGTGCCAGCACTCCGGGACGGACGAACTATGGCTACACCTTC; cdr3_aa: CASTPGRTNYGYTF
d_call: NA; clone_size: NA; v_call: TRBV7-9; j_call: TRBJ1-2; cdr3_nt: TGTGCCAGCAGCCTACCCATGGGGGCGGGTGGCTACACCTTC; cdr3_aa: CASSLPMGAGGYTF
d_call: TRBD1; clone_size: NA; v_call: TRBV6-5; j_call: TRBJ1-5; cdr3_nt: TGTGCCAGCAGTTCTAGGGACAGGGGGTGGAATCAGCCCCAGCATTTT; cdr3_aa: CASSSRDRGWNQPQHF
d_call: TRBD2; clone_size: few; v_call: TRBV2; j_call: TRBJ2-1; cdr3_nt: TGTGCCAGCAGTGTTGGACTAGATGCATACAATGAGCAGTTCTTC; cdr3_aa: CASSVGLDAYNEQFF
d_call: NA; clone_size: NA; v_call: TRBV6-5; j_call: TRBJ2-7; cdr3_nt: TGTGCCAGCAGTTACTCTGACCCCATGGAGCAGTACTTC; cdr3_aa: CASSYSDPMEQYF
d_call: NA; clone_size: once; v_call: TRBV4-2; j_call: TRBJ2-7; cdr3_nt: TGTGCCAGCAGTCGACAGAGCGAGCAGTACTTC; cdr3_aa: CASSRQSEQYF
d_call: NA; clone_size: NA; v_call: TRBV27; j_call: TRBJ2-3; cdr3_nt: TGTGCCAGCAGTTTAACGGGACACCACAAGCTAGTAGTTACGCAGTATTTT; cdr3_aa: CASSLTGHHKLVVTQYF
d_call: TRBD1; clone_size: few; v_call: TRBV5-1; j_call: TRBJ2-7; cdr3_nt: TGCGCCAGCAGCTTGACATGGACAGGGGGTCAGGGGGAGCAGTACTTC; cdr3_aa: CASSLTWTGGQGEQYF
d_call: NA; clone_size: NA; v_call: TRBV27; j_call: TRBJ1-1; cdr3_nt: TGTGCCAGCAGTTTTTCAAGGGCCGGGACCTCCAGGAACACTGAAGCTTTCTTT; cdr3_aa: CASSFSRAGTSRNTEAFF
d_call: NA; clone_size: NA; v_call: TRBV5-1; j_call: TRBJ1-1; cdr3_nt: TGCGCCAGCAGCCCCCCGACAGGACTGAACACTGAAGCTTTCTTT; cdr3_aa: CASSPPTGLNTEAFF
d_call: NA; clone_size: few; v_call: TRBV30; j_call: TRBJ1-2; cdr3_nt: TGTGCCTGGAGATGGCAGGGGCCAAACTATGGCTACACCTTC; cdr3_aa: CAWRWQGPNYGYTF
d_call: NA; clone_size: NA; v_call: TRBV5-1; j_call: TRBJ2-7; cdr3_nt: TGCGCCAGCAGCTTGGGGCCCAAAGAGAGCTACGAGCAGTACTTC; cdr3_aa: CASSLGPKESYEQYF
d_call: TRBD1; clone_size: NA; v_call: TRBV7-6; j_call: TRBJ1-1; cdr3_nt: TGTGCCAGCAGCCAACGACAGGGGGAAGCTGAAGCTTTCTTT; cdr3_aa: CASSQRQGEAEAFF
d_call: NA; clone_size: few; v_call: TRBV6-1; j_call: TRBJ2-5; cdr3_nt: TGTGCCAGCAGTCAGGGGAGCGGAGAGACCCAGTACTTC; cdr3_aa: CASSQGSGETQYF
d_call: NA; clone_size: NA; v_call: TRBV14; j_call: TRBJ1-2; cdr3_nt: TGTGCCAGCAGCATGGAGAGGGGGAACTATGGCTACACCTTC; cdr3_aa: CASSMERGNYGYTF
d_call: NA; clone_size: NA; v_call: TRBV4-2; j_call: TRBJ1-3; cdr3_nt: TGTGCCAGCAGCCAAGATGCAGGAACGGGGGGAAACACCATATATTTT; cdr3_aa: CASSQDAGTGGNTIYF
d_call: NA; clone_size: once; v_call: TRBV6-4; j_call: TRBJ1-1; cdr3_nt: TGTGCCAGCAGTGACTCCGGTTTGGGGAACACTGAAGCTTTCTTT; cdr3_aa: CASSDSGLGNTEAFF
d_call: NA; clone_size: NA; v_call: TRBV7-2; j_call: TRBJ1-2; cdr3_nt: TGTGCCAGCAGCTTAATCGTCGGGGGAGAGGCCTATGGCTACACCTTC; cdr3_aa: CASSLIVGGEAYGYTF
d_call: TRBD1; clone_size: once; v_call: TRBV15; j_call: TRBJ1-2; cdr3_nt: TGTGCCACCAGCAAGGGGCAGGGGGCGGGAGGCTACACCTTC; cdr3_aa: CATSKGQGAGGYTF
d_call: TRBD1; clone_size: NA; v_call: TRBV7-9; j_call: TRBJ1-2; cdr3_nt: TGTGCCAGCAGCCCCGGGGGAGGGACAGACTATGGCTACACCTTC; cdr3_aa: CASSPGGGTDYGYTF
d_call: NA; clone_size: NA; v_call: TRBV5-1; j_call: TRBJ1-4; cdr3_nt: TGCGCCAGCAGCTTGGCAGGGACCGGGGAAAAACTGTTTTTT; cdr3_aa: CASSLAGTGEKLFF
d_call: NA; clone_size: NA; v_call: TRBV25-1; j_call: TRBJ1-1; cdr3_nt: TGTGCCAGCAGTGTTGGCCCCAGAGTTTTCTTT; cdr3_aa: CASSVGPRVFF
d_call: NA; clone_size: NA; v_call: TRBV4-3; j_call: TRBJ2-2; cdr3_nt: TGCGCCAGCAGCCAAGATGCCGTACCGAACACCGGGGAGCTGTTTTTT; cdr3_aa: CASSQDAVPNTGELFF
d_call: NA; clone_size: NA; v_call: TRBV6-5; j_call: TRBJ2-2; cdr3_nt: TGTGCCAGCAGTGGCTCCGGGGCCGGGGAGCTGTTTTTT; cdr3_aa: CASSGSGAGELFF
d_call: NA; clone_size: NA; v_call: TRBV9; j_call: TRBJ1-6; cdr3_nt: TGTGCCAGCAGCGTAGAGGGTTTAGGTTCACCCCTCCACTTT; cdr3_aa: CASSVEGLGSPLHF
d_call: TRBD1; clone_size: once; v_call: TRBV6-6; j_call: TRBJ1-1; cdr3_nt: TGTGCCAGCAGCTCGCCGCCGGGACAGGGTCGAACTGAAGCTTTCTTT; cdr3_aa: CASSSPPGQGRTEAFF
d_call: NA; clone_size: NA; v_call: TRBV19; j_call: TRBJ2-6; cdr3_nt: TGTGCCAGTAGTATAATAGGACCCTCGGGGGCCAACGTCCTGACTTTC; cdr3_aa: CASSIIGPSGANVLTF
d_call: NA; clone_size: NA; v_call: TRBV18; j_call: TRBJ2-2; cdr3_nt: TGTACCAGCTCGTTGGCGAACACCGGGGAGCTGTTTTTT; cdr3_aa: CTSSLANTGELFF
d_call: TRBD1; clone_size: NA; v_call: TRBV12-5; j_call: TRBJ1-1; cdr3_nt: TGTGCTAGTGGTTTTGCGGACAGGGGTACTGAAGCTTTCTTT; cdr3_aa: CASGFADRGTEAFF
d_call: NA; clone_size: NA; v_call: TRBV29-1; j_call: TRBJ2-1; cdr3_nt: TGCAGCGTTCATCGGGGTTCGGATGAGCAGTTCTTC; cdr3_aa: CSVHRGSDEQFF
d_call: NA; clone_size: NA; v_call: TRBV6-1; j_call: TRBJ1-2; cdr3_nt: TGTGCCAGCAGTGAACCTCCTAGAGGACAGTTCAACTATGGCTACACCTTC; cdr3_aa: CASSEPPRGQFNYGYTF
d_call: TRBD1; clone_size: once; v_call: TRBV7-6; j_call: TRBJ1-3; cdr3_nt: TGTGCCAGCAGCGCCTCGACAGGGTACCTCTCTGGAAACACCATATATTTT; cdr3_aa: CASSASTGYLSGNTIYF
d_call: NA; clone_size: NA; v_call: TRBV7-3; j_call: TRBJ1-2; cdr3_nt: TGTGCCAGCAGCCCCCATGCGGGGAGCTATGGCTACACCTTC; cdr3_aa: CASSPHAGSYGYTF
d_call: TRBD2; clone_size: NA; v_call: TRBV19; j_call: TRBJ2-1; cdr3_nt: TGTGCCAGTAGTCCTTTACTAGCGGGGGTATACAATGAGCAGTTCTTC; cdr3_aa: CASSPLLAGVYNEQFF
d_call: TRBD2; clone_size: NA; v_call: TRBV11-3; j_call: TRBJ2-1; cdr3_nt: TGTGCCAGCAGCTTAGTCCTAGCGGGGGGGCTCCATGAGCAGTTCTTC; cdr3_aa: CASSLVLAGGLHEQFF
d_call: NA; clone_size: NA; v_call: TRBV4-3; j_call: TRBJ1-2; cdr3_nt: TGCGCCAGCACCCCAACCGAACCGCGGACTACCTATGGCTACACCTTC; cdr3_aa: CASTPTEPRTTYGYTF
d_call: TRBD1; clone_size: few; v_call: TRBV28; j_call: TRBJ1-4; cdr3_nt: TGTGCCAGCAGGGGGGGGACAGGACTTAATGAAAAACTGTTTTTT; cdr3_aa: CASRGGTGLNEKLFF
d_call: NA; clone_size: NA; v_call: TRBV9; j_call: TRBJ2-7; cdr3_nt: TGTGCCAGCAGCGCCTACTCCGGGGGAACCTACGAGCAGTACTTC; cdr3_aa: CASSAYSGGTYEQYF